The next 24 T cell receptor beta chains were all read from a single sample in a study of cytomegalovirus exposure and HLA in healthy donors. Use of 60 Vbeta and 13 Jbeta primers characterized the PCR. Profiled with immunoSEQ multiplex PCR; TCRdb holds only in-frame clones, not every one. The sample shows 200,000 or so clones, 60% to 80% of them seen only once. Sequencing used PBMCs. These receptors all come from a woman in her twenties or thirties in good health and CMV-seropositive.

CDR3 bases: TGTGCCAGCAGTTTATCCCAGGGTACTTATAATTCACCCCTCCACTTT. This gives the protein CASSLSQGTYNSPLHF. The rearrangement uses TRBV28 and TRBJ1-6; tentative D call: TRBD1 (5 bases). This CDR3 is built from 16 residues. The V gene's germline CDR1 is MDHEN and CDR2 SYDVKM. The V end was cut by 1 base, the J end by 4 bases, with 11 bases between.

This clone has just one count. The chain has TRBV4-1 and TRBJ2-2; tentative D call: TRBD1 (5 bases). Germline assignment: CDR1 MGHRA and CDR2 YSYEKL. The CDR3 consists of 16 residues. The germline V and J ends were trimmed by 1 base and 1 base, with 10 bases remaining between them. The CDR3 DNA reads TGCGCCAGCAGCCAAGGTATAGACAGGAACACCGGGGAGCTGTTTTTT. Residues: CASSQGIDRNTGELFF.

In this sample, this clone turned up once. The chain has TRBV6-1 and TRBJ2-3; 9 bases are shared with TRBD1. CDR3 length equals 14 residues. Trimming at V came to 5 bases and at J to 6 bases, leaving 6 bases not matched to a gene. Germline CDR1 MNHNS, CDR2 SASEGT. Here the CDR3 DNA reads TGTGCCAGCAGTTCTACAGGGGGCTGGGATACGCAGTATTTT. Residues: CASSSTGGWDTQYF.

V is TRBV28 and J is TRBJ2-1; no clear D. Germline V gene lookup returns CDR1 MDHEN and CDR2 SYDVKM. V was pared by 5 bases and J by 7 bases, with 9 bases between. The CDR3 contains 12 residues. CDR3 residues: CASSLNTNEQFF. Written as DNA, the CDR3 is TGTGCCAGCAGTCTTAACACGAATGAGCAGTTCTTC.

V is TRBV7-2 and J is TRBJ2-1; a possible D gene is TRBD1 (5 bases). Trimming left V 5 bases short and J 4 bases short, with 15 bases between. This CDR3 region has 15 residues. Per germline, CDR1 SGHTA and CDR2 FQGNSA. The CDR3 protein is CASSQQGVLYNEQFF. The CDR3 nucleotides read TGTGCCAGCAGCCAGCAGGGCGTTCTTTACAATGAGCAGTTCTTC.

The gene calls are TRBV28 and TRBJ2-7, with 8 bases that match TRBD2. This CDR3 contains 14 residues. Germline lookup yields CDR1 MDHEN and CDR2 SYDVKM. With V trimmed by 7 bases and J by 4 bases, 9 bases remained unmatched. CDR3 sequence reads: CASTHYGGAYEQYF. CDR3 DNA sequence: TGTGCCAGCACGCATTACGGGGGGGCATACGAGCAGTACTTC.

This chain links TRBV4-3 with TRBJ2-1; 12 nucleotides align to TRBD2. Germline V lookup: CDR1 LGHNA, CDR2 YSLEER. Trimming at V came to 0 bases and at J to 4 bases, leaving 19 bases not matched to a gene. The CDR3 has 22 amino acids. This CDR3 reads CASSQDSRTSGDGGRVYNEQFF. The CDR3 nucleotides are TGCGCCAGCAGCCAAGATTCTCGGACTAGCGGGGACGGGGGGCGGGTTTACAATGAGCAGTTCTTC.

The rearrangement links TRBV7-9 to TRBJ2-7; TRBD2 matches at 12 bases. The germline V gene encodes CDR1 SEHNR and CDR2 FQNEAQ (reference sequence). The CDR3 extends over 17 amino acids. The ends lost 3 bases at V and 4 bases at J; junction bases unmatched: 10. CDR3: CASSFRTSGTVFYEQYF. In nucleotides, the CDR3 is TGTGCCAGCAGCTTCCGGACTAGCGGGACCGTATTTTACGAGCAGTACTTC.

This clone was observed once. The chain joins TRBV10-3 to TRBJ2-7; weak D call: TRBD1 (5 bases). From germline, CDR1 is ENHRY and CDR2 SYGVKD. The CDR3 has 14 residues. Trimming shortened V by 2 bases and J by 2 bases, and 10 bases separated the two germline ends. CDR3 amino acids: CAISESRAPYEQYF. The CDR3 DNA follows: TGTGCCATCAGTGAGAGCAGGGCCCCCTACGAGCAGTACTTC.

The rearrangement links TRBV5-1 to TRBJ1-5; tentative D call: TRBD1 (5 bases). The V end lost 2 bases, the J end lost 7 bases, and 13 bases lay between the germline ends. CDR3 length equals 14 residues. Germline V lookup: CDR1 SGHRS, CDR2 YFSETQ. CDR3 loop: CASSFQGGDQPQHF. The CDR3 nucleotides are TGCGCCAGCAGCTTCCAGGGCGGCGACCAGCCCCAGCATTTT.

The chain recombines TRBV2 with TRBJ2-7, with a tentative D call TRBD2 (6 bases). Looked up from germline, CDR1 is SNHLY and CDR2 is FYNNEI. The germline V and J ends were trimmed by 7 bases and 0 bases, with 16 bases remaining between them. The CDR3 is 15 amino acids. CDR3 in DNA: TGTGCCAGCATCCTTGGGACTTCCAGCTCCTACGAGCAGTACTTC. It translates to CASILGTSSSYEQYF.

This clone was picked up a small number of times. This chain links TRBV5-5 with TRBJ2-7; 8 bases fit TRBD1. The V segment lost 4 bases and the J segment 2 bases; nucleotides outside the gene matches: 14. The CDR3 runs 17 residues. Germline V CDR1 and CDR2: SGHKS, YYEKEE (reference sequence). CDR3 coding DNA: TGTGCCAGCAGCCCGCCCCGGGACAGGCCTAGAACCTACGAGCAGTACTTC. This sequence encodes CASSPPRDRPRTYEQYF.

The chain uses TRBV5-1 and TRBJ1-2, with 7 bases matching TRBD1. With V trimmed by 4 bases and J by 0 bases, 6 bases remained unmatched. The germline gives CDR1 SGHRS, CDR2 YFSETQ. CDR3 size: 15 residues. In DNA, the CDR3 is TGCGCCAGCAGCACAACCGGGACAGCTAACTATGGCTACACCTTC. Protein product: CASSTTGTANYGYTF.

This clone has more than one count but fewer than ten. The rearrangement uses TRBV28 and TRBJ1-1, with D unclear. Germline CDR1 MDHEN, CDR2 SYDVKM. The CDR3 length is 16 residues. V dropped 5 bases and J dropped 1 base, with 17 bases sitting between them. DNA for the CDR3: TGTGCCAGCAGTACCGTATCAGGTTTAGGGAACACTGAAGCTTTCTTT. As protein: CASSTVSGLGNTEAFF.

V and J are TRBV7-9 and TRBJ2-1, with 9 bases lining up with TRBD1. The CDR3 loop spans 14 amino acids. The germline CDR1 and CDR2 sequences are SEHNR and FQNEAQ (reference sequence). The CDR3 here is CAAPGTGLYNEQFF. The DNA for the CDR3 is TGTGCAGCCCCTGGGACAGGGCTTTACAATGAGCAGTTCTTC.

The rearrangement uses TRBV28 and TRBJ2-1, with 9 bases that match TRBD2. There are 16 residues in the CDR3. CDR1 is MDHEN and CDR2 is SYDVKM in the germline V gene. V lost 4 bases, J lost 0 bases, and 4 bases stayed unmatched. The chain's CDR3 is CASSSLAGSSYNEQFF. The CDR3 nucleotides are TGTGCCAGCAGTTCCCTAGCGGGGAGCTCCTACAATGAGCAGTTCTTC. The full variable domain, with the rest looked up from reference TRBV28 and TRBJ2-1, is DVKVTQSSRYLVKRTGEKVFLECVQDMDHENMFWYRQDPGLGLRLIYFSYDVKMKEKGDIPEGYSVSREKKERFSLILESASTNQTSMYLCASSSLAGSSYNEQFFGPGTRLTVL.

In its sample, this clone was seen a few times. The chain employs TRBV19 and TRBJ2-6; 12 bases agree with TRBD1. V lost 8 bases, J lost 4 bases, and 6 bases stayed unmatched. Germline CDR1 and CDR2: LNHDA and SQIVND (reference sequence). The CDR3 runs to 16 residues. The CDR3, as DNA: TGTGCCAGTTCCGGGACAGGGGGCTCGGGGGCCAACGTCCTGACTTTC. It specifies CASSGTGGSGANVLTF.

The chain carries TRBV18 and TRBJ1-2, with unresolved D. The CDR3 spans 14 residues. The ends were cut back, 3 bases at V and 4 bases at J, with 12 bases in the middle. CDR1 KGHSH and CDR2 LQKENI come from the germline V gene. CDR3 loop: CASSPEGLPYGYTF. The CDR3 DNA follows: TGTGCCAGCTCACCGGAAGGACTGCCCTATGGCTACACCTTC.

J is TRBJ2-7 and V is TRBV5-4; D uncertain. The germline CDR1 and CDR2 sequences are SGHNT and YYREEE (reference sequence). V dropped 2 bases and J dropped 5 bases, with 11 bases sitting between them. The CDR3 totals 13 residues. The CDR3 DNA reads as TGTGCCAGCAGCTTAATGGGCTCTCACGAGCAGTACTTC. This encodes CASSLMGSHEQYF.

V and J are TRBV11-2 and TRBJ2-4; 7 positions agree with TRBD2. Germline CDR1 is SGHAT and CDR2 is FQNNGV. J lost 3 bases, V lost 5 bases, and 7 bases had no gene match. The CDR3 totals 15 residues. CDR3 region: CASSLAVGGKNIQYF. The CDR3 bases are TGTGCCAGCAGCCTAGCGGTGGGGGGCAAAAACATTCAGTACTTC.

The CDR3, as DNA: TGCGCCAGCAGCTTGAGTGCTAGCGGGGGGGATACGCAGTATTTT. This encodes CASSLSASGGDTQYF. The V gene is TRBV5-1, the J gene TRBJ2-3, with TRBD2 matching 11 bases. The germline gives CDR1 SGHRS, CDR2 YFSETQ. This CDR3 has 15 residues. V gave up 1 base and J gave up 6 bases; unmatched junction bases: 4.

This chain connects TRBV10-3 to TRBJ1-3; D is unclear. CDR3 length equals 13 residues. V dropped 4 bases and J dropped 2 bases, with 6 bases sitting between them. Looked up from germline, CDR1 is ENHRY and CDR2 is SYGVKD. CDR3 amino acids: CAISGGTGNTIYF. The CDR3 bases are TGTGCCATCAGTGGAGGGACTGGAAACACCATATATTTT.

This chain links TRBV5-1 with TRBJ2-1; D gene uncertain. Trimming took off 6 bases at V and 8 bases at J, with 18 bases between the two ends. This CDR3 is built from 14 residues. Germline-derived CDR1 and CDR2 are SGHRS and YFSETQ. The CDR3 coding sequence is TGCGCCAGCACATTGGCGGCAGTCTCCGATGAGCAGTTCTTC. Encoded protein: CASTLAAVSDEQFF. Based on the CDR3 plus reference TRBV5-1 and TRBJ2-1, the full variable domain is KAGVTQTPRYLIKTRGQQVTLSCSPISGHRSVSWYQQTPGQGLQFLFEYFSETQRNKGNFPGRFSGRQFSNSRSEMNVSTLELGDSALYLCASTLAAVSDEQFFGPGTRLTVL.

This rearrangement joins TRBV5-6 to TRBJ1-3; D not certain. Germline V gives CDR1 SGHDT, CDR2 YYEEEE. This CDR3 comprises 15 residues. The V end lost 2 bases, the J end lost 0 bases, and 9 bases lay between the germline ends. The CDR3 loop is CASSFSLSSGNTIYF. The CDR3 bases are TGTGCCAGCAGCTTTTCTCTTAGCTCTGGAAACACCATATATTTT. Using reference TRBV5-6 and TRBJ1-3 for the parts outside the CDR3, the full variable domain is DAGVTQSPTHLIKTRGQQVTLRCSPKSGHDTVSWYQQALGQGPQFIFQYYEEEERQRGNFPDRFSGHQFPNYSSELNVNALLLGDSALYLCASSFSLSSGNTIYFGEGSWLTVV.